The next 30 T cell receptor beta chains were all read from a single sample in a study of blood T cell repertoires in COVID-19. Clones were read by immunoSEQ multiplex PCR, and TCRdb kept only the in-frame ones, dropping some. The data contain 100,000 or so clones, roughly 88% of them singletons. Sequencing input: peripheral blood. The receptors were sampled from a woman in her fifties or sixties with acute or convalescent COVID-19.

The CDR3 DNA follows: TGTGCCAGTAAGGCTGGGGGGGCGCAGCTCTATGGCTACACCTTC. Protein: CASKAGGAQLYGYTF. The chain uses TRBV2 and TRBJ1-2; D may be TRBD1 (6 bases). The V gene's germline CDR1 is SNHLY and CDR2 FYNNEI. With 9 bases removed from V and 4 bases from J, the gap between germline ends came to 21 bases. This CDR3 has 15 residues.

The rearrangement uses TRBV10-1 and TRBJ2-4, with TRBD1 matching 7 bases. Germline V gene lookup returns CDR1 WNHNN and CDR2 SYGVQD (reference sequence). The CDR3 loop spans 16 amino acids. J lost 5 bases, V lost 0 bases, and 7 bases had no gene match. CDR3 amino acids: CASSESPTGPQNIQYF. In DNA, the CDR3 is TGCGCCAGCAGTGAGTCACCGACAGGGCCCCAAAACATTCAGTACTTC.

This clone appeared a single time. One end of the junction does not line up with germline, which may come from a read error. The CDR3 DNA follows: TGTGCTAGCAGCTTAGGGGAAGCGGGCCAAGAGACCCAGTACTTC. Translating it yields CASSLGEAGQETQYF. The chain is built from TRBV7-7 and TRBJ2-5, with a tentative D call TRBD2 (6 bases). The CDR3 has 15 amino acids. Germline V gives CDR1 SSHAT, CDR2 FNYEAQ (reference sequence).

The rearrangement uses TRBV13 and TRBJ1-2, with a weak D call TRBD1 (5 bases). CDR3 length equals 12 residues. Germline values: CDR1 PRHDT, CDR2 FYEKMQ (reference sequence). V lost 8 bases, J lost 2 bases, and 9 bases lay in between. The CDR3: CASWAGNYGYTF. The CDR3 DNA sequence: TGTGCCAGCTGGGCAGGGAACTATGGCTACACCTTC.

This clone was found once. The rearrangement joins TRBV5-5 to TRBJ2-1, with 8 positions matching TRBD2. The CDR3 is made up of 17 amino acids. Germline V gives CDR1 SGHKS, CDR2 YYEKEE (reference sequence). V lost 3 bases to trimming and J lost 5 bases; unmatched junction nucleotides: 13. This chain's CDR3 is CASSSGREASRDNEQFF. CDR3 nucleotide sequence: TGTGCCAGCAGCTCAGGGCGGGAGGCCTCCCGCGACAATGAGCAGTTCTTC.

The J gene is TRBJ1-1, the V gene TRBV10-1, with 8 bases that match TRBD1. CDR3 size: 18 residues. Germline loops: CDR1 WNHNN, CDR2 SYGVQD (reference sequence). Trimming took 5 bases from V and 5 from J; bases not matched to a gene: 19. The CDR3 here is CASSSSPDRGYGRTEAFF. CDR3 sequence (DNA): TGCGCCAGCAGTAGCTCGCCCGACAGGGGATATGGCAGGACTGAAGCTTTCTTT.

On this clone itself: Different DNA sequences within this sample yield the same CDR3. The CDR3 region is CASSLGIQPQHF. In DNA form, the CDR3 reads TGTGCCAGCAGCTTAGGTATCCAGCCCCAGCATTTT. The chain is built from TRBV7-9 and TRBJ1-5; D remains unclear. This CDR3 comprises 12 residues. Germline CDR1 and CDR2: SEHNR and FQNEAQ (reference sequence). Trimming stripped 1 base from V and 7 bases from J, with 5 bases between. Full variable domain (rest looked up from reference TRBV7-9 and TRBJ1-5): DTGVSQNPRHKITKRGQNVTFRCDPISEHNRLYWYRQTLGQGPEFLTYFQNEAQLEKSRLLSDRFSAERPKGSFSTLEIQRTEQGDSAMYLCASSLGIQPQHFGDGTRLSIL.

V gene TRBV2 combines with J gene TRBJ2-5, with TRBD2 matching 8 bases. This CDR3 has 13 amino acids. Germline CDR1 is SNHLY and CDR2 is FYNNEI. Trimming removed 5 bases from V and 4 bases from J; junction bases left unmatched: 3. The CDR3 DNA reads TGTGCCAGCAGTATTAGCGGGACAGAGACCCAGTACTTC. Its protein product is CASSISGTETQYF.

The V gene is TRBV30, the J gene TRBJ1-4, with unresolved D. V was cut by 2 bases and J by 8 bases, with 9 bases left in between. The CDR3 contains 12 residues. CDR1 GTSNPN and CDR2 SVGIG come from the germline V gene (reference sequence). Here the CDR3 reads CAWSTPGEKLFF. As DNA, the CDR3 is TGTGCCTGGAGTACCCCCGGGGAAAAACTGTTTTTT.

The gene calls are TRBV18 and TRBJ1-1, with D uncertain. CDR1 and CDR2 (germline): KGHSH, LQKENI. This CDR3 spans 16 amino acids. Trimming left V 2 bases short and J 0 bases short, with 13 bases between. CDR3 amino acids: CASSPGVLRLNTEAFF. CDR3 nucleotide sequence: TGTGCCAGCTCACCAGGTGTCCTGAGATTGAACACTGAAGCTTTCTTT.

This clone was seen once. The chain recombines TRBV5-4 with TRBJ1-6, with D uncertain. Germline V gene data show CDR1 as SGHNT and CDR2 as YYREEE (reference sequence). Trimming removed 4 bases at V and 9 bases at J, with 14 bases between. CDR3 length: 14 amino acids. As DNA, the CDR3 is TGTGCCAGCAGCCTCCAAATTCGGGGTTCACCCCTCCACTTT. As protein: CASSLQIRGSPLHF.

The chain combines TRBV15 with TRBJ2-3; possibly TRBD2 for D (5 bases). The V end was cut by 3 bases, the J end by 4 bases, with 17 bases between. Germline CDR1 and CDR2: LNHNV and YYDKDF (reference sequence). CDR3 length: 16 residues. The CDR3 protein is CATSSNRATGADTQYF. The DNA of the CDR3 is TGTGCCACCAGCAGTAACCGAGCCACCGGGGCAGATACGCAGTATTTT. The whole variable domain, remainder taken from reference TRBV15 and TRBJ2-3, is DAMVIQNPRYQVTQFGKPVTLSCSQTLNHNVMYWYQQKSSQAPKLLFHYYDKDFNNEADTPDNFQSRRPNTSFCFLDIRSPGLGDTAMYLCATSSNRATGADTQYFGPGTRLTVL.

The CDR3: CASSDSQIGQGGTEAFF. The CDR3, as DNA: TGTGCCAGCTCAGACTCACAAATCGGACAGGGTGGTACTGAAGCTTTCTTT. This rearrangement joins TRBV18 to TRBJ1-1, with 8 positions matching TRBD1. Germline V gives CDR1 KGHSH, CDR2 LQKENI. Trimming cost V 5 bases and J 5 bases; bases outside gene matches: 16. The CDR3 loop spans 17 amino acids. The full variable domain, completed using reference TRBV18 and TRBJ1-1, is NAGVMQNPRHLVRRRGQEARLRCSPMKGHSHVYWYRQLPEEGLKFMVYLQKENIIDESGMPKERFSAEFPKEGPSILRIQQVVRGDSAAYFCASSDSQIGQGGTEAFFGQGTRLTVV.

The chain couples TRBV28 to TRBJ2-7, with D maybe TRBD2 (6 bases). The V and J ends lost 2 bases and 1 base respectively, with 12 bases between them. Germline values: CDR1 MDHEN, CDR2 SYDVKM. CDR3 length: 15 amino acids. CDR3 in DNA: TGTGCCAGCAGTTTAAACGGACTACTTTCCTACGAGCAGTACTTC. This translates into CASSLNGLLSYEQYF.

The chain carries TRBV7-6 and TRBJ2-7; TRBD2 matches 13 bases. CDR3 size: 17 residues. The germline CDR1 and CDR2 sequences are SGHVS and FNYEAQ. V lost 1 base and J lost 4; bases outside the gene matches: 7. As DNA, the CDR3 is TGTGCCAGCAGCTTAGGGACTAGCGGGAGCGTGGGGTACGAGCAGTACTTC. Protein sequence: CASSLGTSGSVGYEQYF.

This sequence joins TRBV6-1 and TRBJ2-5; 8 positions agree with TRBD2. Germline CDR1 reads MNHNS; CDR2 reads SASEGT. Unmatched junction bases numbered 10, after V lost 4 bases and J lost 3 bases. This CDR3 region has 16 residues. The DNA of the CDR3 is TGTGCCAGCAGTGGCGGACTAGCAGGACTAAAAGAGACCCAGTACTTC. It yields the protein CASSGGLAGLKETQYF.

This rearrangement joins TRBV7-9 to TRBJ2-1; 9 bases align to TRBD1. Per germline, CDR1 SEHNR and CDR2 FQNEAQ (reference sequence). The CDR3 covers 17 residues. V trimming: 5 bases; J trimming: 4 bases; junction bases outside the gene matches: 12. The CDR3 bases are TGTGCCAGCAGCCCTACGGTAACAGGGGGCAGGTACAATGAGCAGTTCTTC. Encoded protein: CASSPTVTGGRYNEQFF.

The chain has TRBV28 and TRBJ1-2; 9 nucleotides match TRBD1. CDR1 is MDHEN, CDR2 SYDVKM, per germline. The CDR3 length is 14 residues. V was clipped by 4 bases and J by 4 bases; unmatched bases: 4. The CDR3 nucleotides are TGTGCCAGCAGTTCCGGACAGGGGACCTATGGCTACACCTTC. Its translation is CASSSGQGTYGYTF.

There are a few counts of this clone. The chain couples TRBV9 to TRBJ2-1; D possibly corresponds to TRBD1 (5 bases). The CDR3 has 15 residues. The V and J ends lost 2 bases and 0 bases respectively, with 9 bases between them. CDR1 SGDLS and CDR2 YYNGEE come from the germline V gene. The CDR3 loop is CASSVGPISYNEQFF. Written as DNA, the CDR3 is TGTGCCAGCAGCGTGGGGCCTATCTCCTACAATGAGCAGTTCTTC.

CDR3 amino acids: CASSLGVLRENEAFF. In DNA, the CDR3 is TGTGCCAGCAGCTTAGGTGTGTTAAGAGAAAACGAAGCTTTCTTT. This chain links TRBV7-8 with TRBJ1-1; D gene ambiguous. V was cut by 1 base and J by 8 bases, with 17 bases left in between. CDR1 SGHVS and CDR2 FQNEAQ come from the germline V gene. The CDR3 spans 15 residues.

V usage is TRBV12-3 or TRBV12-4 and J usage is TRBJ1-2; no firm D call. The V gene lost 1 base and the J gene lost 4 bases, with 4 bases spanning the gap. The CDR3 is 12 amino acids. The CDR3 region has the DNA TGTGCCAGCAGTTTAGACAGCTATGGCTACACCTTC. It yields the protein CASSLDSYGYTF.

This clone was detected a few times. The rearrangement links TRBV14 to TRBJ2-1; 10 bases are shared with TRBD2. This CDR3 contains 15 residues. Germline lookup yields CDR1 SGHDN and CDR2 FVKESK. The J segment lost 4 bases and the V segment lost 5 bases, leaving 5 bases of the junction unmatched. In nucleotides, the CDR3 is TGTGCCAGCAGCGAACTAGCGGGACAATACAATGAGCAGTTCTTC. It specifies CASSELAGQYNEQFF.

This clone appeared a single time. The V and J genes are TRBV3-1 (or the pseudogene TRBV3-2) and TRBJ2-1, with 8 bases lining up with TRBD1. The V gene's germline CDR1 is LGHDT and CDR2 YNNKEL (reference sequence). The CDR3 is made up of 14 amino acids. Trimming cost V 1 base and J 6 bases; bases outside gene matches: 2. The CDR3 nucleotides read TGTGCCAGCAGCCAAGCGGACAGGGCCAATGAGCAGTTCTTC. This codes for CASSQADRANEQFF.

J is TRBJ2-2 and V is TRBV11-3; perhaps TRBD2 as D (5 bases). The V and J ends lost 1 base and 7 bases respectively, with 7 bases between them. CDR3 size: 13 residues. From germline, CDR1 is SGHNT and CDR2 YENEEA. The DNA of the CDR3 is TGTGCCAGCAGCTTAGCGGGGTTCGGGGAGCTGTTTTTT. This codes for CASSLAGFGELFF.

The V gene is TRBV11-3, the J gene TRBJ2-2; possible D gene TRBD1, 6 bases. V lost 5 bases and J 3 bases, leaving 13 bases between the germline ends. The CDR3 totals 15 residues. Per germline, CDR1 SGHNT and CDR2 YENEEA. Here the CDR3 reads CASSARDKDTGELFF. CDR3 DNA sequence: TGTGCCAGCAGCGCCCGGGACAAAGACACCGGGGAGCTGTTTTTT.

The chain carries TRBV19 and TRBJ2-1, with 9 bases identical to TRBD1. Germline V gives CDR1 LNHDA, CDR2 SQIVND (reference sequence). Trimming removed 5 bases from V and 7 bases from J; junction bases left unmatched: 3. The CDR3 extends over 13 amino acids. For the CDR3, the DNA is TGTGCCAGTAGTTTGGGACAGGGAAATGAGCAGTTCTTC. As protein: CASSLGQGNEQFF.

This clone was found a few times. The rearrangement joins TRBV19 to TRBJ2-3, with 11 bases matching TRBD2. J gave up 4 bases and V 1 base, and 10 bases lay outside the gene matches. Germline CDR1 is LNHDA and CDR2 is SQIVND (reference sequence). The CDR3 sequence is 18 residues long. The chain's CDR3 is CASSIGASSGRPADTQYF. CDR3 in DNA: TGTGCCAGTAGTATAGGCGCATCTAGCGGGAGGCCGGCAGATACGCAGTATTTT.

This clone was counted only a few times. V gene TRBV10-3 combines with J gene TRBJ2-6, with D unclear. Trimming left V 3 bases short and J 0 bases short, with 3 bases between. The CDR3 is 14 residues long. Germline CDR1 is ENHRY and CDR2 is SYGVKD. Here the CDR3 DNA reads TGTGCCATCAGTGACAGCTCTGGGGCCAACGTCCTGACTTTC. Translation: CAISDSSGANVLTF.

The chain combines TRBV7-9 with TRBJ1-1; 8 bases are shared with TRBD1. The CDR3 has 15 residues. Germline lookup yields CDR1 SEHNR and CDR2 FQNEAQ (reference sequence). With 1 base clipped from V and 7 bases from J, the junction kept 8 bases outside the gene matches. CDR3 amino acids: CASSLGAGGADEAFF. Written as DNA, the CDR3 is TGTGCCAGCAGCTTAGGGGCAGGGGGCGCAGATGAAGCTTTCTTT.

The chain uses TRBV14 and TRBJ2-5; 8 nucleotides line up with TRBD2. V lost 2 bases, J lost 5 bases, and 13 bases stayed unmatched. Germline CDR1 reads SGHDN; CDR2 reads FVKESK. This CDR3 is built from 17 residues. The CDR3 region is CASSQFKLSGGRETQYF. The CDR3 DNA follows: TGTGCCAGCAGCCAATTCAAGCTAAGCGGGGGACGCGAGACCCAGTACTTC.